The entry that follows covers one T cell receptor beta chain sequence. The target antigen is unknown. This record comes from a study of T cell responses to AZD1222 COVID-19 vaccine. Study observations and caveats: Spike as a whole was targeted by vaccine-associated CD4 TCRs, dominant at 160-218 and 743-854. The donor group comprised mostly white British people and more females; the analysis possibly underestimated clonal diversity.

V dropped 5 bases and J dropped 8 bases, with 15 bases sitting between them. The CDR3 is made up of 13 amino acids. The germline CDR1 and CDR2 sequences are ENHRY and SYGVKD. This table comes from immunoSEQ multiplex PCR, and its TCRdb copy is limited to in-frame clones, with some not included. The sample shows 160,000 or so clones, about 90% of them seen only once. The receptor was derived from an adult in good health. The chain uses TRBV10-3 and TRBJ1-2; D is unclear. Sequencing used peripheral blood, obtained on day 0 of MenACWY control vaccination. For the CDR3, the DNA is TGTGCCATCAGTCCTGGCCCCGGGAGGGGCTACACCTTC. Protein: CAISPGPGRGYTF.